The 15 T cell receptor beta chains listed next were all sequenced from one sample in a study of regulatory T cells in long-lasting Graves disease. Arm-PCR with iRepertoire HTBI primers amplified the CDR3 regions for these TCR beta libraries. TCRdb used MiXCR to reprocess the multiplex PCR reads, holding one entry per CDR3 protein. The table includes about 470,000 distinct CDR3 sequences, roughly 20% detected once. Documented time point: persistent/refractory GD, antithyroid drugs over 5 years with positive TRAb. Generation of the TCR library employed RNA extracted from PBMCs. Source: peripheral blood mononuclear cells (PBMCs), taken when the disease was refractory, from a patient treated with antithyroid drugs. The receptors come from a female donor with Graves disease.

As to this clonotype: This clone may be a read error of a much larger clone one base away. The chain combines TRBV30 with TRBJ2-2, with D possibly matching TRBD2 (5 bases). CDR3 size: 11 residues. Germline V gene sequence: CDR1 GTSNPN, CDR2 SVGIG (reference sequence). CDR3: CAWSDAGEPFF. CDR3 in DNA: TGTGCCTGGAGTGATGCCGGGGAGCCGTTTTTT.

The gene calls are TRBV5-1 and TRBJ1-5; D is perhaps TRBD1 (5 bases). There are 14 residues in the CDR3. The germline CDR1 and CDR2 sequences are SGHRS and YFSETQ. V was shortened by 4 bases and J by 3 bases, with 11 bases between the two germline ends. CDR3 DNA: TGCGCCAGCAGCGCCGGACAACCCAATCAGCCCCAGCATTTT. It encodes CASSAGQPNQPQHF.

The chain employs TRBV5-1 and TRBJ2-2, with 10 bases matching TRBD2. V lost 4 bases to trimming and J lost 8 bases; unmatched junction nucleotides: 11. Germline V gene lookup returns CDR1 SGHRS and CDR2 YFSETQ. The CDR3 runs 16 residues. DNA for the CDR3: TGCGCCAGCAGCGACGGGACTAGCGCCCCAGGAGGGGAGCTGTTTTTT. This gives the protein CASSDGTSAPGGELFF. The full variable domain, with the rest looked up from reference TRBV5-1 and TRBJ2-2, is KAGVTQTPRYLIKTRGQQVTLSCSPISGHRSVSWYQQTPGQGLQFLFEYFSETQRNKGNFPGRFSGRQFSNSRSEMNVSTLELGDSALYLCASSDGTSAPGGELFFGEGSRLTVL.

The table lists this clonotype with many counts. The chain is built from TRBV3-1 and TRBJ2-7, with 8 bases identical to TRBD1. CDR1 and CDR2 (germline): LGHDT, YNNKEL (reference sequence). CDR3 size: 14 residues. Trimming removed 4 bases from V and 5 bases from J; junction bases left unmatched: 7. The CDR3 bases are TGTGCCAGCAGCCTGGGACAGGCGAATGACGAGCAGTACTTC. Translation gives CASSLGQANDEQYF.

This clonotype occurred many times. The rearrangement links TRBV30 to TRBJ1-2; D remains unclear. Trimming cost V 1 base and J 4 bases, with 4 bases left between them. From germline, CDR1 is GTSNPN and CDR2 SVGIG (reference sequence). The CDR3 has 11 amino acids. As DNA, the CDR3 is TGTGCCTGGAGTGGGGCCTATGGCTACACCTTC. It codes for CAWSGAYGYTF.

This clonotype was picked up a small number of times. V is TRBV6-5 and J is TRBJ2-7; D call uncertain. The germline V gene has CDR1 MNHEY and CDR2 SVGAGI. Trimming pared 0 bases from V and 3 bases from J, leaving 15 bases between. The CDR3 loop spans 16 amino acids. CDR3 DNA: TGTGCCAGCAGTTACTCCAAAATATCAGGATACTACGAGCAGTACTTC. Translating it yields CASSYSKISGYYEQYF.

This clonotype showed up just a few times. The rearrangement joins TRBV30 to TRBJ1-2, with 7 bases matching TRBD1. CDR3 size: 13 residues. Germline loops: CDR1 GTSNPN, CDR2 SVGIG (reference sequence). V gave up 2 bases and J gave up 5 bases; unmatched junction bases: 5. The DNA of the CDR3 is TGTGCCTGGAGTATGACAGGGCTTTATGGCTACACCTTC. Translating it yields CAWSMTGLYGYTF. Based on the CDR3 plus reference TRBV30 and TRBJ1-2, the full variable domain is SQTIHQWPATLVQPVGSPLSLECTVEGTSNPNLYWYRQAAGRGLQLLFYSVGIGQISSEVPQNLSASRPQDRQFILSSKKLLLSDSGFYLCAWSMTGLYGYTFGSGTRLTVV.

This clonotype was observed many times. The chain links TRBV15 to TRBJ2-7; the match to TRBD1 covers 7 bases. From germline, CDR1 is LNHNV and CDR2 YYDKDF (reference sequence). CDR3 length: 14 amino acids. The trim removed 2 bases at V and 4 bases at J, leaving 5 bases unmatched. CDR3 nucleotide sequence: TGTGCCACCAGCAGACAGTCAGGGGGATACGAGCAGTACTTC. Translated: CATSRQSGGYEQYF.

The chain employs TRBV2 and TRBJ2-3; D remains ambiguous. Germline V lookup: CDR1 SNHLY, CDR2 FYNNEI. Trimming pared 4 bases from V and 1 base from J, leaving 9 bases between. This CDR3 spans 14 amino acids. The CDR3, as DNA: TGTGCCAGCAGTGTATACTCCCGCACAGATACGCAGTATTTT. Protein sequence: CASSVYSRTDTQYF.

The J gene is TRBJ1-1, the V gene TRBV7-9; perhaps TRBD1 as D (6 bases). In germline, CDR1 is SEHNR, CDR2 FQNEAQ (reference sequence). This CDR3 has 14 residues. Trimming pared 3 bases from V and 8 bases from J, leaving 16 bases between. DNA for the CDR3: TGTGCCAGCAGCTTGGGGGGGCCTGGTGTCGAAGCTTTCTTT. This encodes CASSLGGPGVEAFF.

In DNA, the CDR3 is TGTGCCAGCAGCGTAGGTTTCTCCTTTGCATACGAGCAGTACTTC. It encodes CASSVGFSFAYEQYF. The chain uses TRBV9 and TRBJ2-7, with D unclear. V gave up 0 bases and J gave up 4 bases, with 14 bases separating them. This CDR3 spans 15 amino acids. Per the germline V gene, CDR1 is SGDLS and CDR2 is YYNGEE.

This clonotype came up many times. The CDR3 reads CASSLGVGPQHF. Written as DNA, the CDR3 is TGTGCCAGCAGCTTGGGGGTCGGGCCCCAGCATTTT. This rearrangement joins TRBV28 to TRBJ1-5, with D perhaps matching TRBD1 (5 bases). Germline CDR1 MDHEN, CDR2 SYDVKM. The V end was cut by 6 bases, the J end by 9 bases, with 12 bases between. The CDR3 totals 12 residues.

This clonotype was counted at least ten times. The chain joins TRBV6-1 to TRBJ2-7; a possible D gene is TRBD2 (5 bases). Deletions cut 6 bases from V and 0 bases from J, with 6 bases between. CDR3 length: 12 residues. CDR1 is MNHNS and CDR2 is SASEGT in the germline V gene. The DNA of the CDR3 is TGTGCCAGCAGCGGGGACTCCTACGAGCAGTACTTC. Amino acid sequence: CASSGDSYEQYF.

This clonotype has ten or more counts. The gene calls are TRBV12-3 or TRBV12-4 and TRBJ2-5; no clear D. CDR3 length: 11 residues. Trimming pared 3 bases from V and 6 bases from J, leaving 5 bases between. The CDR3 nucleotides read TGTGCCAGCAGTTTCGGGCAGACCCAGTACTTC. It specifies CASSFGQTQYF.

This clonotype was seen at least ten times. The rearrangement joins TRBV5-5 to TRBJ2-2; D may be TRBD1 (5 bases). This CDR3 is 13 amino acids long. Trimming pared 2 bases from V and 6 bases from J, leaving 8 bases between. The germline V gene has CDR1 SGHKS and CDR2 YYEKEE (reference sequence). The CDR3 coding sequence is TGTGCCAGCAGCTTATGGGGCTCCGGGGAGCTGTTTTTT. Amino acids: CASSLWGSGELFF.